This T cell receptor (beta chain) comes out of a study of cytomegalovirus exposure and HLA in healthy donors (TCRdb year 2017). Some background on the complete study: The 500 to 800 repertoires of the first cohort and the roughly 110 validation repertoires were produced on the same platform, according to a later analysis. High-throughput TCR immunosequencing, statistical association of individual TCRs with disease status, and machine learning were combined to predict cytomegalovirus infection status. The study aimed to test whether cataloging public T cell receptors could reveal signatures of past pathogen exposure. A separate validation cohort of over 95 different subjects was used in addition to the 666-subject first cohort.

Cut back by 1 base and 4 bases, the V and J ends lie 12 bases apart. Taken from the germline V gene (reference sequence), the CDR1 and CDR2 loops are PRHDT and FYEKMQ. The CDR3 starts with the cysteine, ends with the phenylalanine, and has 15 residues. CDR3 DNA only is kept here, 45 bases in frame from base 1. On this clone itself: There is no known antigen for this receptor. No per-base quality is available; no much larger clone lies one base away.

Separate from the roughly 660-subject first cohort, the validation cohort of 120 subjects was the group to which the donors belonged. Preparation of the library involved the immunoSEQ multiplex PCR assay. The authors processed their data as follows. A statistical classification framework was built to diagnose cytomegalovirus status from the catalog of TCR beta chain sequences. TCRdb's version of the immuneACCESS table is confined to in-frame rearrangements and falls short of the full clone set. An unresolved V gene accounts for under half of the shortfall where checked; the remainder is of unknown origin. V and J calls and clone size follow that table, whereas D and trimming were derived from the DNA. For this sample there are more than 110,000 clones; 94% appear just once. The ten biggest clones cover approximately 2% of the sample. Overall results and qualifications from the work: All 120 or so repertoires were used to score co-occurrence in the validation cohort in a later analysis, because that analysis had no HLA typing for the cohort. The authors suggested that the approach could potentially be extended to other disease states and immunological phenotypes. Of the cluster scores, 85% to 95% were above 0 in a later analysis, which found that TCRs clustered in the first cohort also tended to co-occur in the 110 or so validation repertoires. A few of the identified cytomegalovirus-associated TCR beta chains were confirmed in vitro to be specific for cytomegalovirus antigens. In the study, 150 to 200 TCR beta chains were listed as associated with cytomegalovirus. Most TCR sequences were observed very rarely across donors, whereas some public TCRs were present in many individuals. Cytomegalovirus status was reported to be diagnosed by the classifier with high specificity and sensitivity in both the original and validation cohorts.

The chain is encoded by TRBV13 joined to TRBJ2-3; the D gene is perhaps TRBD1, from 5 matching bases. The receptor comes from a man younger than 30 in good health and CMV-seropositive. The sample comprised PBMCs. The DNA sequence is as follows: TGTGCCAGCAGCTTAGACGGGTTGGGGCCAGATACGCAGTATTTT. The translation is CASSLDGLGPDTQYF.